This T cell receptor (beta chain) stems from a study of shared clonotypes between healthy human individuals. CDR1 and CDR2 from the germline V gene are LNHNV and YYDKDF (reference sequence). This CDR3 contains 13 residues. V lost 5 bases to trimming and J lost 0 bases, with 7 bases between them. Source study methods: Filtering differed for immunoSEQ, which gave only junction sequences without quality scores. TCRdb's table, derived via immunoSEQ multiplex PCR, lists solely in-frame clones and lacks some. D and trimming come from the DNA, and the V and J calls and clone size come from that table. The repertoire holds about 2.4 million clones, more than 90% seen once, with over 0.12% in the top ten. Researchers partitioned CD4+ cells into CD45RA+ naive and CD45RA-negative memory subsets.

This clonotype was obtained from a man between 18 and 29 years old in good health. The V and J genes are TRBV15 and TRBJ1-1; unclear D gene. The sequencing sample was made of naive CD4+ T cells sorted from blood. Subset given: CD45RA+ positively selected. CDR3 DNA sequence: TGTGCCACCAGCGTGCTCATGAACACTGAAGCTTTCTTT. Its protein is CATSVLMNTEAFF.